This is a list of T cell receptor beta chains from one sample in a study of CD8+ T cells in alopecia areata. Clones were read by immunoSEQ multiplex PCR, and TCRdb kept only the in-frame ones, dropping some. The table has 110,000 or so clones, approximately 59% seen once. This specimen was CD8+ T cells sorted from blood, taken at week 4, from a patient treated with tofacitinib. All receptors come from a human donor with alopecia areata. The CDR3 runs from the conserved cysteine through the conserved F or W. The D gene is left open where the match is weak. For some rows the clone size is stated as once, few or many, or as a class when expanded; others skip it.

-	TRBV29-1	TRBJ2-1	-	CSVDGRGAFYNEQFF	TGCAGCGTTGATGGCCGGGGGGCCTTTTACAATGAGCAGTTCTTC
TRBD2	TRBV27	TRBJ2-3	-	CASRGGGELTQYF	TGTGCCAGCAGGGGCGGGGGGGAGCTAACGCAGTATTTT
-	TRBV5-1	TRBJ2-7	-	CASSLGFGGYEQYF	TGCGCCAGCAGCTTGGGGTTTGGAGGATACGAGCAGTACTTC
-	TRBV5-6	TRBJ2-3	-	CASVDSTDTQYF	TGTGCCAGCGTAGACAGCACAGATACGCAGTATTTT
TRBD2	TRBV2	TRBJ2-7	few	CASRASGGATYEQYF	TGTGCCAGCAGGGCTAGCGGGGGGGCGACCTACGAGCAGTACTTC
-	TRBV15	TRBJ2-5	-	CATSRDSETQYF	TGTGCCACCAGCAGAGATTCGGAGACCCAGTACTTC
-	TRBV29-1	TRBJ1-1	-	CSVGGDPNTEAFF	TGCAGCGTTGGGGGAGACCCGAACACTGAAGCTTTCTTT
-	TRBV29-1	TRBJ1-4	-	CSVVGSGQWFF	TGCAGCGTTGTCGGGTCGGGACAATGGTTTTTT
-	TRBV29-1	TRBJ2-7	few	CSVAGERYEQYF	TGCAGCGTTGCCGGTGAGCGCTACGAGCAGTACTTC
-	TRBV30	TRBJ1-2	-	CAWREGASFYGYTF	TGTGCCTGGAGAGAAGGGGCCTCTTTCTATGGCTACACCTTC
-	TRBV15	TRBJ2-3	-	CATSREVGDTQYF	TGTGCCACCAGCAGAGAAGTGGGGGATACGCAGTATTTT
-	TRBV10-3	TRBJ2-7	-	CAISEGTGWYEQYF	TGTGCCATCAGTGAGGGGACTGGGTGGTACGAGCAGTACTTC
TRBD1	TRBV4-3	TRBJ2-7	-	CASSQGARGPSYEQYF	TGCGCCAGCAGCCAAGGAGCAAGGGGGCCATCCTACGAGCAGTACTTC
-	TRBV5-1	TRBJ1-1	-	CASKAGGLPNTEAFF	TGCGCCAGCAAGGCCGGGGGGCTCCCGAACACTGAAGCTTTCTTT
-	TRBV30	TRBJ2-1	-	CAWSAGLADNEQFF	TGTGCCTGGAGTGCCGGTCTAGCCGACAATGAGCAGTTCTTC
TRBD1	TRBV29-1	TRBJ1-5	few	CSVGTVREPQHF	TGCAGCGTGGGGACAGTCAGGGAGCCCCAGCATTTT
TRBD1	TRBV18	TRBJ2-5	-	CASSTTGYETQYF	TGTGCCAGCTCGACGACAGGGTATGAGACCCAGTACTTC
-	TRBV11-2	TRBJ2-7	-	CASSSIYEQYF	TGTGCCAGCAGCTCCATCTACGAGCAGTACTTC
-	TRBV7-9	TRBJ2-1	few	CASSGGDNEQFF	TGTGCCAGCAGCGGCGGAGACAATGAGCAGTTCTTC
TRBD1	TRBV13	TRBJ2-1	once	CASSFLGDRGRYNEQFF	TGTGCCAGCAGCTTCTTGGGGGACAGGGGGCGATACAATGAGCAGTTCTTC
TRBD1	TRBV25-1	TRBJ1-4	-	CASIGTGVNEKLFF	TGTGCCAGCATAGGGACAGGAGTTAATGAAAAACTGTTTTTT
-	TRBV5-6	TRBJ2-7	-	CASSLEQLIEVQYF	TGTGCCAGCAGCTTGGAACAGCTTATAGAGGTGCAGTACTTC
-	TRBV30	TRBJ1-2	-	CAWSSPNYGYTF	TGTGCCTGGAGCTCCCCTAACTATGGCTACACCTTC
-	TRBV29-1	TRBJ1-2	few	CSVEEGRQAPWGYTF	TGCAGCGTTGAAGAGGGGCGACAGGCCCCCTGGGGCTACACCTTC
TRBD1	TRBV29-1	TRBJ2-7	-	CSVSTGPYEQYF	TGCAGCGTCTCGACAGGGCCCTACGAGCAGTACTTC
TRBD1	TRBV7-9	TRBJ1-1	-	CASGYRDRGEAFF	TGTGCCAGCGGATACCGGGACAGGGGTGAAGCTTTCTTT
-	TRBV14	TRBJ2-1	-	CASSPSWGRGYNEQFF	TGTGCCAGCAGCCCATCTTGGGGTAGAGGGTACAATGAGCAGTTCTTC
-	TRBV4-1	TRBJ2-7	-	CASSQLEGYEQYF	TGCGCCAGCAGCCAACTAGAGGGGTACGAGCAGTACTTC
-	TRBV5-1	TRBJ1-2	few	CASRDGQEGYTF	TGCGCCAGCAGGGACGGCCAAGAAGGCTACACCTTC
-	TRBV30	TRBJ2-1	-	CAWSQESSYNEQFF	TGTGCCTGGAGTCAGGAGAGCTCCTACAATGAGCAGTTCTTC
TRBD1	TRBV27	TRBJ1-1	-	CASSPGTGLGTEAFF	TGTGCCAGCAGTCCGGGGACAGGGCTAGGCACTGAAGCTTTCTTT
TRBD1	TRBV29-1	TRBJ2-7	-	CSVEGSDRGYEQYF	TGCAGCGTTGAAGGGTCCGACAGGGGTTACGAGCAGTACTTC
-	TRBV7-9	TRBJ1-2	-	CASEEGKHYGYTF	TGTGCCAGCGAGGAAGGGAAACACTATGGCTACACCTTC
TRBD1	TRBV27	TRBJ2-7	-	CASSHRDSYEQYF	TGTGCCAGCAGTCACCGGGACAGCTACGAGCAGTACTTC
-	TRBV5-1	TRBJ2-3	-	CASSYTDTQYF	TGCGCCAGCAGCTACACAGATACGCAGTATTTT
-	TRBV6-5	TRBJ2-5	-	CASSSGYQETQYF	TGTGCCAGCAGCTCGGGGTACCAAGAGACCCAGTACTTC
TRBD1	TRBV11-2	TRBJ2-5	few	CASSDDRDRGGFETQYF	TGTGCCAGCAGCGACGACCGGGACAGGGGGGGGTTCGAGACCCAGTACTTC
-	TRBV30	TRBJ2-1	-	CAWRAGSSYNEQFF	TGTGCCTGGAGGGCGGGGAGCTCCTACAATGAGCAGTTCTTC
-	TRBV30	TRBJ2-4	-	CAWSPSGTKNIQYF	TGTGCCTGGAGTCCCTCAGGGACCAAAAACATTCAGTACTTC
-	TRBV15	TRBJ2-1	-	CATSPPGNEQFF	TGTGCCACCAGCCCGCCCGGGAATGAGCAGTTCTTC
-	TRBV30	TRBJ1-2	-	CAWSKPVIYGYTF	TGTGCCTGGAGCAAACCCGTAATCTATGGCTACACCTTC
-	TRBV7-9	TRBJ2-6	once	CAYSSGANVLTF	TGTGCCTACAGCTCTGGGGCCAACGTCCTGACTTTC
-	TRBV29-1	TRBJ2-7	-	CSVEGNLGGHSYEQYF	TGCAGCGTTGAAGGAAATTTGGGTGGCCACTCCTACGAGCAGTACTTC
-	TRBV7-9	TRBJ2-3	-	CASSIGADTQYF	TGTGCCAGCAGCATAGGGGCAGATACGCAGTATTTT
-	TRBV5-1	TRBJ1-2	-	CASSLDGGGDYGYTF	TGCGCCAGCAGCTTGGATGGGGGCGGCGACTATGGCTACACCTTC
TRBD1	TRBV29-1	TRBJ2-2	-	CSVDYPRTGFTGELFF	TGCAGCGTTGACTACCCGCGGACAGGCTTCACCGGGGAGCTGTTTTTT
-	TRBV7-6	TRBJ1-5	-	CASSQRRGALSQPQHF	TGTGCCAGCAGCCAACGTCGCGGGGCCCTTAGTCAGCCCCAGCATTTT
-	TRBV29-1	TRBJ1-1	-	CSVEGQGNTEAFF	TGCAGCGTTGAAGGTCAGGGGAACACTGAAGCTTTCTTT
-	TRBV29-1	TRBJ2-5	-	CSVLGPTEETQYF	TGCAGCGTATTGGGTCCGACAGAAGAGACCCAGTACTTC
TRBD1	TRBV5-6	TRBJ2-2	few	CASRGSGTGRTGELFF	TGTGCCAGCAGGGGATCCGGGACAGGGCGGACCGGGGAGCTGTTTTTT
-	TRBV4-2	TRBJ1-4	-	CASSGQGIGSTNEKLFF	TGTGCCAGCTCTGGGCAGGGGATAGGGTCAACTAATGAAAAACTGTTTTTT
-	TRBV27	TRBJ2-1	-	CASSGPGSPPFF	TGTGCCAGCAGTGGCCCGGGCAGCCCTCCGTTCTTC
-	TRBV30	TRBJ2-1	-	CAWRPRADNEQFF	TGTGCCTGGAGGCCCAGGGCTGACAATGAGCAGTTCTTC
-	TRBV29-1	TRBJ1-2	few	CSVESRPDYGYTF	TGCAGCGTTGAAAGTAGACCGGACTATGGCTACACCTTC
-	TRBV5-1	TRBJ2-1	-	CASSQPGPRPNEQFF	TGCGCCAGCAGCCAACCCGGCCCTCGTCCGAATGAGCAGTTCTTC